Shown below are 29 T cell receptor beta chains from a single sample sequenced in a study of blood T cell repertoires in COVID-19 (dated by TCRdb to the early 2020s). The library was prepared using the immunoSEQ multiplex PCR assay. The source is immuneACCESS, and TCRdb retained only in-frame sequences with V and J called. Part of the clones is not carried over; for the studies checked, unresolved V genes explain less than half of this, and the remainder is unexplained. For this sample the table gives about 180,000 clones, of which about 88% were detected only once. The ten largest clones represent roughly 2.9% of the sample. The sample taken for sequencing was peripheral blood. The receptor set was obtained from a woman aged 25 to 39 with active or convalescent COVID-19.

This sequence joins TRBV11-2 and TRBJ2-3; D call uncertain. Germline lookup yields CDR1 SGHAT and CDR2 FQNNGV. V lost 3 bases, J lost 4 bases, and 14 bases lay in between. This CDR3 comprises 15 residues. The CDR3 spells CASSFRLYEADTQYF. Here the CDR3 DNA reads TGTGCCAGCAGCTTTCGTCTATACGAGGCAGATACGCAGTATTTT.

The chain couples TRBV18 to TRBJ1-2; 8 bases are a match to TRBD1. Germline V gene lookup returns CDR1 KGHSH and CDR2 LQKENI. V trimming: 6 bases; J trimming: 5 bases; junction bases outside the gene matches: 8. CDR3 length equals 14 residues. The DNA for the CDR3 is TGTGCCAGCTCGGAGGACAGGGAATTATATGGCTACACCTTC. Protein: CASSEDRELYGYTF.

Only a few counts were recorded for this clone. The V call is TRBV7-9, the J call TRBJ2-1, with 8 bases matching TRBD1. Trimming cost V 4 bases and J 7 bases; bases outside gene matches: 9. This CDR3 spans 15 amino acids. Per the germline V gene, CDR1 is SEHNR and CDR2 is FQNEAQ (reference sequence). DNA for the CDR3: TGTGCCAGCAGCTCCGAAGGGACAGGTTGGAATGAGCAGTTCTTC. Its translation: CASSSEGTGWNEQFF.

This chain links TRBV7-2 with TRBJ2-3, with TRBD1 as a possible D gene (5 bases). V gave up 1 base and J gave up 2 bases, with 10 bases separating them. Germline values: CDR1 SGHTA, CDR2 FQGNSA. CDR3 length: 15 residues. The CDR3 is CASSLGGGNTDTQYF. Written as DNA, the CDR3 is TGTGCCAGCAGCTTAGGGGGCGGTAACACAGATACGCAGTATTTT.

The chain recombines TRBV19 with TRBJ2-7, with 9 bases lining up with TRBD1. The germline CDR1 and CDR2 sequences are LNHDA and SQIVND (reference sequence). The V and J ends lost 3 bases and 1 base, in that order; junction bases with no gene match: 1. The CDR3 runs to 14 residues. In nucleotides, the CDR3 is TGTGCCAGTAGTATGGGGACAGGGTCCTACGAGCAGTACTTC. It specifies CASSMGTGSYEQYF.

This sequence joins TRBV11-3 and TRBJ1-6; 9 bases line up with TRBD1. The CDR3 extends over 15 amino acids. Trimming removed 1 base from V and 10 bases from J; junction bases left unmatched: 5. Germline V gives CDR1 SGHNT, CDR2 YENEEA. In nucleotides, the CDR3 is TGTGCCAGCAGCTTAGGACAGGGGGTTGGATCACCCCTCCACTTT. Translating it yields CASSLGQGVGSPLHF.

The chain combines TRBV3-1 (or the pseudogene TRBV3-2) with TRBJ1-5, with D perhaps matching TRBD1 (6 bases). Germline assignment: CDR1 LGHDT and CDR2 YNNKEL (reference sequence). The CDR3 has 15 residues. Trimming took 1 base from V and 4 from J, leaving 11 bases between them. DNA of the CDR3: TGTGCCAGCAGCCAAGCAGGGGTAGGTAATCAGCCCCAGCATTTT. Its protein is CASSQAGVGNQPQHF.

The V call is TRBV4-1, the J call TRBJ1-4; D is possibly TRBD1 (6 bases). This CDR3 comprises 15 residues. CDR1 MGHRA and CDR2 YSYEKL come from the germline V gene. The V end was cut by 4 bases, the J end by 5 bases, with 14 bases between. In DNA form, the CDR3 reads TGCGCCAGCAGCCGATACCAGGGGATCAATGAAAAACTGTTTTTT. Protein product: CASSRYQGINEKLFF.

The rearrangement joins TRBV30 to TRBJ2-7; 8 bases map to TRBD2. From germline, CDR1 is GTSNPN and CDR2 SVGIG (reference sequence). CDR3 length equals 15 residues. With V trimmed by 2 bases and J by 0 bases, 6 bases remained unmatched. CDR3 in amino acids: CAWSREGGASYEQYF. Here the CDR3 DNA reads TGTGCCTGGAGTCGGGAGGGGGGGGCCTCCTACGAGCAGTACTTC.

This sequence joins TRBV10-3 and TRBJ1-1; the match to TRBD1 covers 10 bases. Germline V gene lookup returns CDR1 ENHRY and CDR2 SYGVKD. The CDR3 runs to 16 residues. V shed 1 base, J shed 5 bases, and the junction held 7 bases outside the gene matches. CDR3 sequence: CAISEFTGTGVTEAFF. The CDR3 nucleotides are TGTGCCATCAGTGAGTTCACCGGGACAGGGGTTACTGAAGCTTTCTTT.

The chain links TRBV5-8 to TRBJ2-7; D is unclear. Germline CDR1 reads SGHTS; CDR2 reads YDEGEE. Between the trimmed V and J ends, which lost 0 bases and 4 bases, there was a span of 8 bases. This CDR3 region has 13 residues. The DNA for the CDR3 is TGTGCCAGCAGCTTGGTATCAGGATACGAGCAGTACTTC. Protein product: CASSLVSGYEQYF.

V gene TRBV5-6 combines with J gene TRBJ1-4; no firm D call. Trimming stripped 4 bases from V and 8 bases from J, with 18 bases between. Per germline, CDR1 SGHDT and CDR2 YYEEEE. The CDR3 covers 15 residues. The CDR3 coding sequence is TGTGCCAGCAGCCGCCGATGGTCCGGGTGGGAAAAACTGTTTTTT. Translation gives CASSRRWSGWEKLFF.

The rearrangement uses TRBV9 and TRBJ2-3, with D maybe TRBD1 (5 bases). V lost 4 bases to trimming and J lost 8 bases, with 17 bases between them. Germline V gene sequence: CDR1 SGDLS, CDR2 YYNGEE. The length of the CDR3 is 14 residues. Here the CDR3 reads CASSQGQVQGTQYF. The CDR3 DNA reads TGTGCCAGCAGCCAAGGCCAGGTCCAGGGTACGCAGTATTTT.

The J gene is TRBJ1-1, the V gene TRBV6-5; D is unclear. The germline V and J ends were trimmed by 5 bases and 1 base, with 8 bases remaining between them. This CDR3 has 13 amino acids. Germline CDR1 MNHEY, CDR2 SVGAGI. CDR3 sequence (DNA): TGTGCCAGCAGTACGGAGGGGAACACTGAAGCTTTCTTT. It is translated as CASSTEGNTEAFF.

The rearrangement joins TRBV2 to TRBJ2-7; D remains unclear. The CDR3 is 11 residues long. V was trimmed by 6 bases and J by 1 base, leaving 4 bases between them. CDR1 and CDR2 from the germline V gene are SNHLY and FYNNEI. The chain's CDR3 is CASRTSYEQYF. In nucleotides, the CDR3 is TGTGCCAGCAGAACATCCTACGAGCAGTACTTC.

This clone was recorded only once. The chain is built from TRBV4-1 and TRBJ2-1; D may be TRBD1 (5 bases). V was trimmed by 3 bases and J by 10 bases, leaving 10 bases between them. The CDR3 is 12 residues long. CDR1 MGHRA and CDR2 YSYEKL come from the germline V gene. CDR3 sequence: CASSHRAGEQFF. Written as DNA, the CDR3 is TGCGCCAGCAGCCACAGGGCTGGCGAGCAGTTCTTC.

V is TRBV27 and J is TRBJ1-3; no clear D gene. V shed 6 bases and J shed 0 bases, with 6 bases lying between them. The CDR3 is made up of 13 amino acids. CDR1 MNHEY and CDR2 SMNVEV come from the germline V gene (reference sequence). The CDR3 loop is CASRQNSGNTIYF. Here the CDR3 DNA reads TGTGCCAGCAGGCAGAACTCTGGAAACACCATATATTTT.

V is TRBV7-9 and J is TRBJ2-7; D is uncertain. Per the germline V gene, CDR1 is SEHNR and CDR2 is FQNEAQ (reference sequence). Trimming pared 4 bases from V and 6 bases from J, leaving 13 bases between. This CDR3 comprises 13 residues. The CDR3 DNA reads TGTGCCAGCAGCTCCGCACGATCGGGCGAGCAGTACTTC. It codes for CASSSARSGEQYF.

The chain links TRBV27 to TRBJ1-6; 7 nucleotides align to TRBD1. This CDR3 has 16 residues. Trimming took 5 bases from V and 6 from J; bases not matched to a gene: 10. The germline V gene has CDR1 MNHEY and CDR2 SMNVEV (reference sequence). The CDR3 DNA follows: TGTGCCAGCAGTCCTCCGAGAGACAGGGTTAATTCACCCCTCCACTTT. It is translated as CASSPPRDRVNSPLHF.

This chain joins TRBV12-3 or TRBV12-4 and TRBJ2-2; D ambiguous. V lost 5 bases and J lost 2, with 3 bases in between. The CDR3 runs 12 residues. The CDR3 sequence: CASSLNTGELFF. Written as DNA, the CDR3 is TGTGCCAGCAGTCTTAACACCGGGGAGCTGTTTTTT.

CDR3: CASSPRPTGNTGELFF. CDR3 bases: TGTGCCAGCTCACCACGCCCGACAGGGAACACCGGGGAGCTGTTTTTT. The chain carries TRBV18 and TRBJ2-2, with D perhaps TRBD1 (6 bases). V lost 1 base to trimming and J lost 1 base, with 10 bases between them. The CDR3 loop spans 16 amino acids. Germline V gene data show CDR1 as KGHSH and CDR2 as LQKENI.

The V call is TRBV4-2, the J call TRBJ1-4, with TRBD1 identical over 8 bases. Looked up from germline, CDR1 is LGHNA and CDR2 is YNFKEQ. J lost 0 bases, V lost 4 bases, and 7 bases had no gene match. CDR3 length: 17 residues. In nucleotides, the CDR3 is TGTGCCAGCAGCCCGACAGGGGATCTTGCAACTAATGAAAAACTGTTTTTT. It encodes CASSPTGDLATNEKLFF.

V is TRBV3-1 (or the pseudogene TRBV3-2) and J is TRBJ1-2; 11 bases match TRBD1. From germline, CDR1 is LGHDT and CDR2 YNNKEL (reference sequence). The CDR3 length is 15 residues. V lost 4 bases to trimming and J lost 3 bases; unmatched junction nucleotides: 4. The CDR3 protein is CASSPRTGGDYGYTF. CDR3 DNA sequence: TGTGCCAGCAGCCCCCGGACAGGGGGCGACTATGGCTACACCTTC.

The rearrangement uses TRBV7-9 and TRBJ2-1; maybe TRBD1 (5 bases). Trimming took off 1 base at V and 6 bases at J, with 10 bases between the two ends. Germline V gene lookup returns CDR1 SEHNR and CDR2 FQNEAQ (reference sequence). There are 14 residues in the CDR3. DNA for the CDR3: TGTGCCAGCAGCTTAGTAGACAGCCGCAATGAGCAGTTCTTC. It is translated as CASSLVDSRNEQFF.

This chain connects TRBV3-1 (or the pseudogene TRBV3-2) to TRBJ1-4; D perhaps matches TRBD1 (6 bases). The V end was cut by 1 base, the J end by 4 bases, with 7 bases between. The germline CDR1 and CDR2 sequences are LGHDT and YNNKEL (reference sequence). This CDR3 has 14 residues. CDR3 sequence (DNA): TGTGCCAGCAGCCAAGGACAGGTTAATGAAAAACTGTTTTTT. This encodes CASSQGQVNEKLFF.

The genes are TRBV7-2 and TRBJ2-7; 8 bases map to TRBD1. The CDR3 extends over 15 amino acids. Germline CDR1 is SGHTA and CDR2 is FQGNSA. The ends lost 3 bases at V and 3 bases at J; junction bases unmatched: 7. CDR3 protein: CASSFAAGQGYEQYF. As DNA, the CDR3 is TGTGCCAGCAGCTTCGCCGCTGGACAGGGCTACGAGCAGTACTTC.

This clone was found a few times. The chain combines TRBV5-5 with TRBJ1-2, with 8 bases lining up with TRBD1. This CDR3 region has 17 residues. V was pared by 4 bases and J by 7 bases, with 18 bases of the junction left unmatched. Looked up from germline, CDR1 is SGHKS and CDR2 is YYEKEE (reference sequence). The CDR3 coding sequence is TGTGCCAGCAGCAGAGCAGGGGGCGTTATTGGTAGTTCTGGCTACACCTTC. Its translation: CASSRAGGVIGSSGYTF. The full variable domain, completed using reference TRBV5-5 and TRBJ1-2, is DAGVTQSPTHLIKTRGQQVTLRCSPISGHKSVSWYQQVLGQGPQFIFQYYEKEERGRGNFPDRFSARQFPNYSSELNVNALLLGDSALYLCASSRAGGVIGSSGYTFGSGTRLTVV.

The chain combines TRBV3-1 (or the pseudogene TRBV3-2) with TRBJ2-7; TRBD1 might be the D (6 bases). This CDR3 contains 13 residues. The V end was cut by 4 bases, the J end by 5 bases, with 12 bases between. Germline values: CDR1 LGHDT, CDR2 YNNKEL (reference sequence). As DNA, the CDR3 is TGTGCCAGCAGCCTAGGGGGTGTAAACGAGCAGTACTTC. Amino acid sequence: CASSLGGVNEQYF.

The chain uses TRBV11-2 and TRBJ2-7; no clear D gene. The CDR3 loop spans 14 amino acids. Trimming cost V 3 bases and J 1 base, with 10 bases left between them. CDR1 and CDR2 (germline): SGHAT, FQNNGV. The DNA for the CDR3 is TGTGCCAGCAGCTTTGGCGGCCCGTCCTACGAGCAGTACTTC. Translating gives CASSFGGPSYEQYF. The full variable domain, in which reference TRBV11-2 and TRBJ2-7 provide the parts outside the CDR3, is EAGVAQSPRYKIIEKRQSVAFWCNPISGHATLYWYQQILGQGPKLLIQFQNNGVVDDSQLPKDRFSAERLKGVDSTLKIQPAKLEDSAVYLCASSFGGPSYEQYFGPGTRLTVT.